Listed below are T cell receptor beta chains from one sample, sequenced in a study of identical twins. TCRdb recomputed calls from the 5' RACE reads with MiXCR, one row per CDR3 protein. The profile shows under 300,000 distinct CDR3 sequences, around 8% of them singletons. The same sample was also studied in work on yellow fever vaccine responses in identical twins.

Sequencing input: CD8+ T cells sorted from blood. These receptors all come from a woman between 18 and 30 years old in good health. CDR3s leave out the opening cysteine and the closing phenylalanine or tryptophan. D genes are given only for firm matches.

D,J,V,CDR3
.,TRBJ1-5,TRBV12-3/TRBV12-4,ASSLNQQDNDQPQH
.,TRBJ2-3,TRBV6-4,AMGFSTDTQY
.,TRBJ2-1,TRBV29-1,SVIDSNGEQF
.,TRBJ1-5,TRBV27,ASSFSGYQPQH
.,TRBJ2-5,TRBV5-4,ASSFPEEYQETQY
.,TRBJ1-1,TRBV7-9,ASSLFDGSNTEAF
TRBD2,TRBJ2-5,TRBV12-3/TRBV12-4,ASSPQDPGTIKTQY
TRBD2,TRBJ2-7,TRBV7-9,ASSLPGTSGSYEQY
TRBD1,TRBJ1-6,TRBV7-3,ASSGDSYNSPLH
.,TRBJ2-5,TRBV5-1,ASSLAGFGGNQETQY
TRBD1,TRBJ2-3,TRBV7-9,ASSSGQGAVITDTQY
TRBD2,TRBJ2-7,TRBV29-1,SVGTSDRSYEQY
TRBD2,TRBJ2-1,TRBV6-4,ASSEREGRGEQF
.,TRBJ1-1,TRBV2,ASSEAHVTENTEAF
.,TRBJ2-3,TRBV7-9,ASSSILASGTDTQY
TRBD1,TRBJ2-7,TRBV7-9,ASTLQGPSLYEQY
TRBD2,TRBJ2-3,TRBV7-6,ASSLAGGDPTDTQY
TRBD2,TRBJ2-7,TRBV18,ASSPPGGTGRTYEQY
.,TRBJ2-7,TRBV4-1,ASSQGSGSLDEQY
.,TRBJ2-1,TRBV4-3,ASSRGTYNEQF
TRBD2,TRBJ2-7,TRBV4-3,ASSQEAEREGYEQY
TRBD1,TRBJ2-7,TRBV3-1,ASSRIRDRGHYEQY
.,TRBJ2-7,TRBV7-2,ASSYTDEQY
TRBD2,TRBJ2-2,TRBV7-9,ASSSSGGPNTGELF
.,TRBJ1-5,TRBV5-1,ASSLFGAGNQPQH
TRBD1,TRBJ1-1,TRBV7-9,ASSPRQGGANTEAF
.,TRBJ1-2,TRBV5-6,ASSLWGSNGYT
.,TRBJ2-1,TRBV15,ATSRPTPSYNEQF
.,TRBJ2-1,TRBV15,ATEPHPQNNEQF
.,TRBJ1-1,TRBV27,ASSPQGRGEAF
.,TRBJ2-7,TRBV10-1,ASSEPIRMNEQY
.,TRBJ2-3,TRBV20-1,SARTPGPRTDTQY
.,TRBJ2-2,TRBV30,AWSIGPLARELF
.,TRBJ2-1,TRBV20-1,SAREEGVEQF
TRBD2,TRBJ2-7,TRBV20-1,SGSGGEGIYEQY
.,TRBJ2-1,TRBV7-9,ASSPLPGEQF
TRBD1,TRBJ2-1,TRBV20-1,SATDRDRGAGYEQF
TRBD2,TRBJ2-7,TRBV4-1,ASSQDNLAGSYEQY
.,TRBJ2-7,TRBV25-1,ASRQGYEQY
.,TRBJ2-1,TRBV6-1,ASSRLEDNEQF
.,TRBJ2-1,TRBV4-3,ASSQESLAGNEQF
.,TRBJ2-7,TRBV11-2,ASSFSVDYEQY
TRBD1,TRBJ2-7,TRBV3-1,ASSQSTGQVYEQY
.,TRBJ2-4,TRBV6-2/TRBV6-3,ASSPRGERTKNIQY
.,TRBJ1-5,TRBV27,ASSLASGSNQPQH
.,TRBJ2-7,TRBV11-2,ASSGNLSYEQY